The clone carrying this T cell receptor (beta chain) was detected ten times or more. The antigen is not known. The data originate from a study of metastatic and nonmetastatic thyroid tumors. Overall study: Comparative analysis of repertoires was undertaken across blood and tumor or nodule tissue obtained from malignant and benign thyroid patients.

Thyroid surgery was performed in patients who had received no treatment beforehand. General study results and limits: It was reported that TCR beta diversity was significantly higher in malignant thyroid tumors than benign nodules, in blood and tumor.

The V end was cut by 8 bases, the J end by 3 bases, with 11 bases between. This CDR3 is 12 amino acids long. CDR1 and CDR2 (germline): ENHRY, SYGVKD. In the source study's methods: The study's classifier, a distant-metastasis tool for papillary thyroid cancer, was built using CDR3 differences across clinicopathological groups. From the PCR reads, TCRdb re-called clones with MiXCR. These V and J calls are TCRdb output, not the study's own analysis. Among approximately 86,000 clones listed, under 15% were seen once. The TCR was taken from a female donor with papillary thyroid cancer or a benign thyroid nodule (not recorded which). Some clones in this sample may be carry-over from other donors' samples. The chain joins TRBV10-3 to TRBJ2-7; D is possibly TRBD1 or TRBD2 (5 bases each). The sample consisted of tumor tissue. CDR3 nucleotide sequence: TGTGCCATCTTAGGGACCGACTACGAGCAGTACTTC. This translates into CAILGTDYEQYF.